Listed here are 7 T cell receptor beta chains from one sample, sequenced in a study of blood T cell repertoires in COVID-19. TCRdb's table, derived via immunoSEQ multiplex PCR, lists solely in-frame clones and lacks some. The sample contains 200,000 to 250,000 clones, more than 75% of which appear only once. The sequenced material came from peripheral blood. The receptors stem from a woman older than 75 with COVID-19, enrolled during active disease.

The rearrangement links TRBV18 to TRBJ2-1, with 12 bases lining up with TRBD2. V shed 3 bases and J 9 bases; nucleotides not matched to a gene: 6. This CDR3 comprises 15 residues. Germline assignment: CDR1 KGHSH and CDR2 LQKENI. CDR3 DNA sequence: TGTGCCAGCTCACCGACTAGCGGGAGAAGGGCTGAGCAGTTCTTC. Translating gives CASSPTSGRRAEQFF. Full variable domain (remainder filled in from reference TRBV18 and TRBJ2-1): NAGVMQNPRHLVRRRGQEARLRCSPMKGHSHVYWYRQLPEEGLKFMVYLQKENIIDESGMPKERFSAEFPKEGPSILRIQQVVRGDSAAYFCASSPTSGRRAEQFFGPGTRLTVL.

This clone was found a few times. The chain carries TRBV19 and TRBJ2-5, with TRBD2 identical over 8 bases. CDR3 size: 16 residues. CDR1 and CDR2 from the germline V gene are LNHDA and SQIVND (reference sequence). Trimming removed 7 bases from V and 5 bases from J; junction bases left unmatched: 15. The CDR3 loop is CASTQRLARARETQYF. DNA of the CDR3: TGTGCCAGTACCCAAAGACTAGCGAGGGCTCGCGAGACCCAGTACTTC.

V usage is TRBV5-1 and J usage is TRBJ1-2; the match to TRBD1 covers 10 bases. Germline V lookup: CDR1 SGHRS, CDR2 YFSETQ. The CDR3 runs 14 residues. The trim removed 4 bases at V and 7 bases at J, leaving 7 bases unmatched. CDR3 amino acids: CASSAGQGNAGYTF. CDR3 nucleotides: TGCGCCAGCAGCGCGGGACAGGGGAACGCTGGCTACACCTTC.

The chain is built from TRBV7-3 and TRBJ2-7; TRBD1 matches 9 bases. Germline V CDR1 and CDR2: SGHTA, FQGTGA. The CDR3 spans 13 residues. V lost 5 bases and J lost 4; bases outside the gene matches: 3. The CDR3 region has the DNA TGTGCCAGCAGCCCGGACAGGGGTTACGAGCAGTACTTC. It translates to CASSPDRGYEQYF.

Written as DNA, the CDR3 is TGCGCCAGCAGCCAAGATCGCGGCGGAGGCTACGAGCAGTACTTC. This translates into CASSQDRGGGYEQYF. The chain recombines TRBV4-3 with TRBJ2-7, with D possibly being TRBD2 (5 bases). The germline V gene has CDR1 LGHNA and CDR2 YSLEER. This CDR3 comprises 15 residues. Trimming removed 0 bases at V and 3 bases at J, with 12 bases between.

The gene calls are TRBV5-1 and TRBJ2-3, with TRBD2 matching over 10 bases. V was clipped by 5 bases and J by 2 bases; unmatched bases: 8. The germline V gene has CDR1 SGHRS and CDR2 YFSETQ. This CDR3 is 16 amino acids long. The CDR3 here is CASSSGLATYTDTQYF. DNA of the CDR3: TGCGCCAGCAGTTCGGGACTAGCGACATACACAGATACGCAGTATTTT.

The chain recombines TRBV7-8 with TRBJ2-3; D uncertain. The V end lost 5 bases, the J end lost 2 bases, and 5 bases lay between the germline ends. CDR1 SGHVS and CDR2 FQNEAQ come from the germline V gene. The CDR3 has 12 residues. CDR3 sequence (DNA): TGTGCCAGCAGCCCCAACACAGATACGCAGTATTTT. Translating gives CASSPNTDTQYF.